This T cell receptor (beta chain) emerged from a study of shared clonotypes between healthy human individuals. Study-level points and caveats: What limited the represented genetic and exposure-history diversity was the small number of donors. Sorted-subset samples were not fully sequenced, rarefaction indicated.

The CDR3 is made up of 15 amino acids. Germline lookup yields CDR1 SGHTA and CDR2 FQGNSA. After removal of 1 base from V and 3 bases from J, the junction contained 2 bases not matched to a gene. Here immunoSEQ multiplex PCR was the method, and the copy in TCRdb shows in-frame clones only, minus some. The repertoire holds over a million clones, with roughly 74% as singletons. This clone was recorded only once. Its antigen is as yet unknown. The sample contains more than one DNA sequence encoding this CDR3. J is TRBJ2-7 and V is TRBV7-2; 11 bases match TRBD1. The origin of this receptor is a man between 18 and 35 years old in good health. Some clones in this sample may be carry-over from other donors' samples. The sample was memory CD4+ T cells from PBMCs. Subset given: CD45RA-negative fraction. For the CDR3, the DNA is TGTGCCAGCAGCTTAGATGGGACAGGGGGCTACGAGCAGTACTTC. Its protein product is CASSLDGTGGYEQYF.